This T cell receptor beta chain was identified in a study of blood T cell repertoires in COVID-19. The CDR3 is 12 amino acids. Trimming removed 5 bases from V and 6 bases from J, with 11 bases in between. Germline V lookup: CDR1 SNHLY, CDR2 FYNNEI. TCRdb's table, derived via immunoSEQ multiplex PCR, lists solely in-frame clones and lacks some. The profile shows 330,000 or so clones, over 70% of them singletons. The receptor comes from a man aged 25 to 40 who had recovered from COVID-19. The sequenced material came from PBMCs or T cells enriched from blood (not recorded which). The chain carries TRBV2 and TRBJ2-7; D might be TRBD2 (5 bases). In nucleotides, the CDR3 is TGTGCCAGCAGTTCCCCGGCGGGCGAGCAGTACTTC. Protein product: CASSSPAGEQYF.